One and the same sample provided the 32 T cell receptor beta chains below, sequenced in a study of CD8 T cells in ankylosing spondylitis. TCRdb re-called the 5' RACE reads through MiXCR, storing one row per CDR3 protein. The sample has around 300,000 distinct CDR3 sequences, about 15% seen once. Source material: blood, either unsorted or a sorted T cell fraction (not recorded which). The origin of the receptors is a male donor with ankylosing spondylitis or in good health (not recorded which).

A few counts support this clonotype. The rearrangement uses TRBV3-1 and TRBJ2-1; D ambiguous. The CDR3 runs to 15 residues. Looked up from germline, CDR1 is LGHDT and CDR2 is YNNKEL (reference sequence). V was pared by 0 bases and J by 0 bases, with 6 bases between. CDR3 amino acids: CASSQERISYNEQFF. The CDR3 DNA reads TGTGCCAGCAGCCAAGAGAGGATCTCCTACAATGAGCAGTTCTTC.

This clonotype occurred a few times. This sequence joins TRBV3-1 and TRBJ1-6; D remains unclear. V gave up 0 bases and J gave up 10 bases, with 10 bases separating them. This CDR3 contains 14 residues. In germline, CDR1 is LGHDT, CDR2 YNNKEL (reference sequence). The CDR3 coding sequence is TGTGCCAGCAGCCAAGACCGCCGAGTCTCACCCCTCCACTTT. Translation: CASSQDRRVSPLHF.

This clonotype was observed a handful of times. The rearrangement links TRBV5-1 to TRBJ2-3; 8 positions match TRBD2. Per the germline V gene, CDR1 is SGHRS and CDR2 is YFSETQ. The CDR3 sequence is 16 residues long. V lost 4 bases and J lost 6; bases outside the gene matches: 13. Here the CDR3 reads CASSRGSGAMKDTQYF. CDR3 sequence (DNA): TGCGCCAGCAGCAGGGGTAGCGGGGCCATGAAGGATACGCAGTATTTT.

This clonotype has more than one count but fewer than ten. The J gene is TRBJ1-1, the V gene TRBV4-1, with 9 bases aligning to TRBD1. CDR1 MGHRA and CDR2 YSYEKL come from the germline V gene. The CDR3 runs to 16 residues. After removal of 1 base from V and 4 bases from J, the junction contained 7 bases not matched to a gene. DNA for the CDR3: TGCGCCAGCAGCCAAGCTCGGTTGGGACAGGGCACTGAAGCTTTCTTT. This sequence encodes CASSQARLGQGTEAFF.

This clonotype has ten or more counts. The gene calls are TRBV4-1 and TRBJ1-2, with D maybe TRBD1 (5 bases). The CDR3 runs 17 residues. V shed 4 bases and J shed 3 bases, with 21 bases lying between them. Germline V CDR1 and CDR2: MGHRA, YSYEKL. The DNA for the CDR3 is TGCGCCAGCAGCCGCTCTGATAGGGGAAGCGGGGACTATGGCTACACCTTC. Translating it yields CASSRSDRGSGDYGYTF.

The V call is TRBV20-1, the J call TRBJ1-2, with no clear D. CDR3 length: 11 residues. Germline assignment: CDR1 DFQATT and CDR2 SNEGSKA (reference sequence). Trimming took off 4 bases at V and 7 bases at J, with 10 bases between the two ends. CDR3 DNA sequence: TGCAGTGCTATTCGCCGGGGTGGCTACACCTTC. This codes for CSAIRRGGYTF.

This clonotype came up a few times. The DNA is left out, because the CDR3 cannot be placed on it with certainty; the CDR3 is given as TCRdb lists it. V is TRBV7-8 and J is TRBJ2-2. Per germline, CDR1 SGHVS and CDR2 FQNEAQ. The CDR3 totals 16 residues, both ends included. CDR3 amino acids: CASSLIVRPTPGSCFF.

This clonotype was seen a few times. CDR3 sequence: CASSQGLTNEKLFF. For the CDR3, the DNA is TGTGCCAGCAGCCAAGGGTTGACTAATGAAAAACTGTTTTTT. The chain carries TRBV3-1 and TRBJ1-4; D call uncertain. Germline CDR1 and CDR2: LGHDT and YNNKEL (reference sequence). CDR3 length: 14 amino acids. The V gene lost 1 base and the J gene lost 2 bases, with 5 bases spanning the gap.

This sequence joins TRBV11-1 and TRBJ2-2; no reliable D call. The CDR3 is 13 residues long. V lost 8 bases to trimming and J lost 0 bases, with 7 bases between them. The germline CDR1 and CDR2 sequences are SGHAT and FQDESV (reference sequence). CDR3 sequence (DNA): TGTGCCAGCTCGGCGGCGAACACCGGGGAGCTGTTTTTT. Translated, it gives CASSAANTGELFF.

This clonotype occurred once. This rearrangement joins TRBV5-6 to TRBJ2-3; TRBD2 matches at 7 bases. The CDR3 covers 17 residues. V lost 4 bases to trimming and J lost 0 bases; unmatched junction nucleotides: 11. The V gene's germline CDR1 is SGHDT and CDR2 YYEEEE. The CDR3 coding sequence is TGTGCCAGCAGCCGCCCCCGAGGGAGGGGAAGCACAGATACGCAGTATTTT. Translated, it gives CASSRPRGRGSTDTQYF.

J is TRBJ1-2 and V is TRBV4-2; 11 nucleotides align to TRBD1. Trimming took 4 bases from V and 0 from J; bases not matched to a gene: 7. The CDR3 has 17 residues. Germline V gives CDR1 LGHNA, CDR2 YNFKEQ. Here the CDR3 reads CASSRTGGPTANYGYTF. CDR3 in DNA: TGTGCCAGCAGCCGGACAGGGGGCCCTACCGCTAACTATGGCTACACCTTC.

This clonotype was counted a few times. The chain combines TRBV5-1 with TRBJ2-1; TRBD2 matches at 9 bases. V was pared by 4 bases and J by 0 bases, with 5 bases of the junction left unmatched. The germline gives CDR1 SGHRS, CDR2 YFSETQ. The CDR3 loop spans 16 amino acids. The CDR3 loop reads CASSRLSGSSYNEQFF. The CDR3, as DNA: TGCGCCAGCAGCCGACTTAGCGGGAGCTCCTACAATGAGCAGTTCTTC.

This clonotype was counted a few times. The CDR3 reads CASSWRTGAFGEQYF. CDR3 sequence (DNA): TGTGCCAGCAGTTGGAGAACAGGGGCCTTCGGAGAGCAGTACTTC. The V and J genes are TRBV12-3 or TRBV12-4 and TRBJ2-7; 7 positions match TRBD1. Trimming removed 4 bases from V and 7 bases from J; junction bases left unmatched: 13. The length of the CDR3 is 15 residues.

The table lists this clonotype with a few counts. The chain couples TRBV6-1 to TRBJ2-7; D gene uncertain. This CDR3 has 14 amino acids. The V gene lost 6 bases and the J gene lost 4 bases, with 16 bases spanning the gap. The V gene's germline CDR1 is MNHNS and CDR2 SASEGT. The CDR3 DNA reads TGTGCCAGCAGAAACGAAAGGGTAGATTACGAGCAGTACTTC. It translates to CASRNERVDYEQYF.

CDR3 loop: CASSLEVLGVSSYEQYF. The CDR3 DNA reads TGCGCCAGCAGCTTGGAGGTACTGGGTGTCAGTTCCTACGAGCAGTACTTC. V usage is TRBV5-1 and J usage is TRBJ2-7; D remains unclear. V lost 0 bases, J lost 1 base, and 17 bases lay in between. Germline V gene data show CDR1 as SGHRS and CDR2 as YFSETQ. CDR3 size: 17 residues.

This clonotype was observed a few times. This sequence joins TRBV5-5 and TRBJ1-6, with 7 bases fitting TRBD1. The CDR3 covers 17 residues. Germline CDR1 reads SGHKS; CDR2 reads YYEKEE (reference sequence). The V and J ends lost 4 bases and 0 bases, in that order; junction bases with no gene match: 7. For the CDR3, the DNA is TGTGCCAGCAGCCCGACAGGGAGCAGCTCCTATAATTCACCCCTCCACTTT. Protein: CASSPTGSSSYNSPLHF.

This clonotype was counted between two and nine times. The genes are TRBV2 and TRBJ1-5; D unclear. Germline V gives CDR1 SNHLY, CDR2 FYNNEI. Trimming removed 3 bases at V and 6 bases at J, with 12 bases between. The CDR3 has 14 residues. As DNA, the CDR3 is TGTGCCAGCAGTGAGTCGATTTTCGGTCAGCCCCAGCATTTT. It encodes CASSESIFGQPQHF.

The rearrangement joins TRBV3-1 to TRBJ1-1; D unclear. Per germline, CDR1 LGHDT and CDR2 YNNKEL (reference sequence). The V end was cut by 4 bases, the J end by 5 bases, with 14 bases between. This CDR3 comprises 14 residues. CDR3 protein: CASSPRTLGTEAFF. The CDR3 coding sequence is TGTGCCAGCAGCCCACGGACCTTGGGAACTGAAGCTTTCTTT. Drawing the rest from reference TRBV3-1 and TRBJ1-1, the complete variable domain is DTAVSQTPKYLVTQMGNDKSIKCEQNLGHDTMYWYKQDSKKFLKIMFSYNNKELIINETVPNRFSPKSPDKAHLNLHINSLELGDSAVYFCASSPRTLGTEAFFGQGTRLTVV.

J is TRBJ2-1 and V is TRBV5-6, with 9 bases that match TRBD1. The CDR3 has 15 amino acids. V lost 4 bases and J lost 7; bases outside the gene matches: 9. The germline V gene encodes CDR1 SGHDT and CDR2 YYEEEE. Here the CDR3 DNA reads TGTGCCAGCAGCATGACAGGGGGAGCCAGAAATGAGCAGTTCTTC. Translated: CASSMTGGARNEQFF.

The CDR3: CASRARGTGSGEQFF. CDR3 nucleotides: TGTGCCAGCAGGGCCCGAGGGACAGGGTCGGGTGAGCAGTTCTTC. This chain uses TRBV9 with TRBJ2-1; 9 bases fit TRBD1. From germline, CDR1 is SGDLS and CDR2 YYNGEE. This CDR3 region has 15 residues. J was trimmed by 9 bases and V by 5 bases; bases with no gene match: 12.

The rearrangement joins TRBV12-3 or TRBV12-4 to TRBJ1-2; TRBD1 matches at 11 bases. This CDR3 spans 15 amino acids. J gave up 4 bases and V 5 bases, and 6 bases lay outside the gene matches. The DNA of the CDR3 is TGTGCCAGCAGTCCAGATGGGACAGGGGGCTATGGCTACACCTTC. It specifies CASSPDGTGGYGYTF.

This clonotype appeared a few times. The gene calls are TRBV7-2 and TRBJ2-1; TRBD2 might be the D (6 bases). The CDR3 is made up of 14 amino acids. Trimming took off 5 bases at V and 6 bases at J, with 14 bases between the two ends. Per germline, CDR1 SGHTA and CDR2 FQGNSA. The CDR3 DNA follows: TGTGCCAGCAGCAACGGACTCGGGGGCAATGAGCAGTTCTTC. It specifies CASSNGLGGNEQFF.

This chain connects TRBV7-6 to TRBJ2-5, with D possibly TRBD1 on 7 matching bases. From germline, CDR1 is SGHVS and CDR2 FNYEAQ. Trimming pared 5 bases from V and 1 base from J, leaving 17 bases between. There are 16 residues in the CDR3. The CDR3 DNA follows: TGTGCCAGCAGCCCCTCATGGCAGGGGGGCCAAGAGACCCAGTACTTC. Protein: CASSPSWQGGQETQYF.

The rearrangement joins TRBV5-5 to TRBJ2-2, with 7 positions matching TRBD1. V lost 2 bases, J lost 4 bases, and 5 bases stayed unmatched. Per germline, CDR1 SGHKS and CDR2 YYEKEE (reference sequence). The CDR3 runs 15 residues. The chain's CDR3 is CASSFRDSPTGELFF. The DNA of the CDR3 is TGTGCCAGCAGCTTCCGGGACAGTCCCACCGGGGAGCTGTTTTTT.

This clonotype turned up a few times. V usage is TRBV20-1 and J usage is TRBJ2-1; no reliable D call. Germline loops: CDR1 DFQATT, CDR2 SNEGSKA (reference sequence). This CDR3 is 10 amino acids long. V lost 2 bases and J lost 7, with 3 bases in between. The CDR3 is CSARKNEQFF. CDR3 DNA: TGCAGTGCTAGAAAGAATGAGCAGTTCTTC.

V gene TRBV5-6 combines with J gene TRBJ2-7; TRBD1 matches at 7 bases. The CDR3 sequence is 15 residues long. After removal of 3 bases from V and 3 bases from J, the junction contained 9 bases not matched to a gene. Germline loops: CDR1 SGHDT, CDR2 YYEEEE. The CDR3 sequence: CASSYTGTAIYEQYF. CDR3 bases: TGTGCCAGCAGCTATACCGGGACAGCTATCTACGAGCAGTACTTC.

This clonotype was picked up a small number of times. The chain combines TRBV7-7 with TRBJ2-7; D is unresolved. V was pared by 3 bases and J by 1 base, with 13 bases between. This CDR3 contains 15 residues. Germline V CDR1 and CDR2: SSHAT, FNYEAQ (reference sequence). The CDR3 DNA reads as TGTGCCAGCAGCTTCGGGTTTGAAGGTTCCTACGAGCAGTACTTC. Protein product: CASSFGFEGSYEQYF.

The chain combines TRBV20-1 with TRBJ2-7, with D possibly called TRBD1 or TRBD2 (5 bases each). V gave up 1 base and J gave up 3 bases, with 10 bases separating them. The CDR3 has 13 residues. Germline V gives CDR1 DFQATT, CDR2 SNEGSKA (reference sequence). The CDR3 DNA is TGCAGTGCTAGAGGGGGACCTCACTACGAGCAGTACTTC. Translating it yields CSARGGPHYEQYF.

This clonotype came up a few times. CDR3 residues: CSVETGETQYF. CDR3 sequence (DNA): TGCAGCGTTGAGACAGGAGAGACCCAGTACTTC. The rearrangement uses TRBV29-1 and TRBJ2-5, with D possibly matching TRBD1 (6 bases). Germline CDR1 reads SQVTM; CDR2 reads ANQGSEA. Deletions cut 3 bases from V and 4 bases from J, with 6 bases between. This CDR3 is 11 amino acids long.

The chain links TRBV19 to TRBJ1-5, with TRBD1 identical over 7 bases. Germline V gene sequence: CDR1 LNHDA, CDR2 SQIVND (reference sequence). Losses at the gene ends were 7 bases for V and 1 base for J; bases not matched to a gene: 4. The CDR3 contains 14 residues. The chain's CDR3 is CASNPTGSNQPQHF. CDR3 nucleotide sequence: TGTGCCAGTAACCCGACAGGGAGCAATCAGCCCCAGCATTTT.

This clonotype came up many times. This rearrangement joins TRBV12-3 or TRBV12-4 to TRBJ2-3; 9 bases line up with TRBD1. The CDR3 is 15 residues long. V was clipped by 4 bases and J by 6 bases; unmatched bases: 8. DNA of the CDR3: TGTGCCAGCAGTTCGACCGGGACAGGGACCGATACGCAGTATTTT. Protein product: CASSSTGTGTDTQYF.

This clonotype was counted a few times. This chain joins TRBV12-3 or TRBV12-4 and TRBJ1-5; 7 nucleotides agree with TRBD1. The V segment lost 5 bases and the J segment 1 base; nucleotides outside the gene matches: 5. The CDR3 consists of 15 residues. The CDR3 DNA sequence: TGTGCCAGCAGTCACAGGGGTGGAAGCAATCAGCCCCAGCATTTT. It codes for CASSHRGGSNQPQHF.